This T cell receptor beta chain stems from a study of a mutant IDH1 vaccine in newly diagnosed glioma. Trimming pared 5 bases from V and 7 bases from J, leaving 9 bases between. Germline V lookup: CDR1 SNHLY, CDR2 FYNNEI. The CDR3 has 12 amino acids. Note on this clone: The antigen is not known.

General study findings and limits: Among top peripheral T cell clonotypes, changes seemed unrelated to pseudoprogression.

Profiled with immunoSEQ multiplex PCR; TCRdb holds only in-frame clones, not every one. The sample has tens of thousands of clones, more than 65% seen once. Time point: baseline, week 1 (first vaccination visit). Described treatment: pre-vaccination baseline after standard-of-care therapy. Sequences were derived from PBMCs, sampled from a glioma patient treated with radiotherapy, temozolomide or both. The chain uses TRBV2 and TRBJ1-5, with D hard to call. This receptor was obtained from a man aged 40-55 years with glioma. Some clones in this sample may be carry-over from other donors' samples. For the CDR3, the DNA is TGTGCCAGCAGTCCAACACAGCAGCCCCAGCATTTT. Translating gives CASSPTQQPQHF.